Each of the 17 T cell receptor beta chains below was sequenced from the same sample in a study of blood T cell repertoires in COVID-19. TCRdb's copy holds only in-frame clones and misses some; the assay was immunoSEQ multiplex PCR. The profile shows about 140,000 clones, approximately 82% of them singletons. The sequenced sample consisted of peripheral blood. The receptors originated from a man between 60 and 75 years old who had recovered from COVID-19.

This clone was counted only a few times. The CDR3 DNA reads as TGTGCCAGCAGTGAACGCCGGGGAAGCTATGGCTACACCTTC. Amino acid sequence: CASSERRGSYGYTF. The chain combines TRBV6-1 with TRBJ1-2; unclear D gene. The CDR3 runs 14 residues. CDR1 MNHNS and CDR2 SASEGT come from the germline V gene. The ends were cut back, 2 bases at V and 4 bases at J, with 11 bases in the middle.

This clone was detected only a few times. This chain connects TRBV9 to TRBJ2-3; TRBD2 matches at 11 bases. Germline V gives CDR1 SGDLS, CDR2 YYNGEE. CDR3 length equals 17 residues. V gave up 0 bases and J gave up 3 bases; unmatched junction bases: 6. This CDR3 is CASSVGLAGSTTDTQYF. The CDR3 region has the DNA TGTGCCAGCAGCGTAGGACTAGCGGGAAGTACGACAGATACGCAGTATTTT.

The rearrangement links TRBV7-3 to TRBJ2-5; 10 positions match TRBD1. The germline CDR1 and CDR2 sequences are SGHTA and FQGTGA. Trimming cost V 4 bases and J 4 bases; bases outside gene matches: 6. The CDR3 has 15 residues. The CDR3 DNA sequence: TGTGCCAGCAGCTCGGGACAGGGGAACGGAGAGACCCAGTACTTC. It is translated as CASSSGQGNGETQYF.

The chain couples TRBV4-2 to TRBJ2-1, with D possibly being TRBD1 (5 bases). The V end lost 0 bases, the J end lost 5 bases, and 11 bases lay between the germline ends. Germline values: CDR1 LGHNA, CDR2 YNFKEQ. This CDR3 spans 15 amino acids. CDR3 nucleotide sequence: TGTGCCAGCAGCCAAGATGCAGGGATCGACAATGAGCAGTTCTTC. This translates into CASSQDAGIDNEQFF.

V is TRBV6-6 and J is TRBJ1-6; 7 positions match TRBD1. Unmatched junction bases numbered 12, after V lost 5 bases and J lost 17 bases. CDR1 is MNHNY and CDR2 is SVGAGI in the germline V gene (reference sequence). The CDR3 totals 13 residues. This chain's CDR3 is CASSKQGPDIVHF. In DNA, the CDR3 is TGTGCCAGCAGTAAACAGGGGCCTGATATTGTCCACTTT.

The chain has TRBV19 and TRBJ2-3, with TRBD2 matching 7 bases. V was pared by 5 bases and J by 0 bases, with 14 bases of the junction left unmatched. The CDR3 is 18 residues long. The germline gives CDR1 LNHDA, CDR2 SQIVND (reference sequence). CDR3 bases: TGTGCCAGTAGTCCCGAGAGGGTGGGGCGGGGGAGCACAGATACGCAGTATTTT. Translating gives CASSPERVGRGSTDTQYF.

The J gene is TRBJ2-1, the V gene TRBV6-6; 15 bases agree with TRBD2. The CDR3 covers 18 residues. V lost 5 bases and J lost 5; bases outside the gene matches: 10. Germline CDR1 MNHNY, CDR2 SVGAGI (reference sequence). CDR3 loop: CASSRGGGLAGGDNEQFF. The CDR3 DNA is TGTGCCAGCAGTCGGGGGGGCGGACTAGCGGGAGGGGACAATGAGCAGTTCTTC.

V is TRBV3-1 (or the pseudogene TRBV3-2) and J is TRBJ1-1; a possible D gene is TRBD1 (6 bases). This CDR3 is built from 16 residues. The ends were cut back, 4 bases at V and 1 base at J, with 16 bases in the middle. Germline V lookup: CDR1 LGHDT, CDR2 YNNKEL (reference sequence). The CDR3 here is CASSPRLTGGNTEAFF. In DNA form, the CDR3 reads TGTGCCAGCAGCCCCCGTCTGACAGGAGGGAACACTGAAGCTTTCTTT.

The chain uses TRBV18 and TRBJ2-2; the D gene is possibly TRBD1 (6 bases). Germline CDR1 and CDR2: KGHSH and LQKENI. V dropped 8 bases and J dropped 5 bases, with 21 bases sitting between them. CDR3 length equals 16 residues. The CDR3 reads CASPSSPGADTGELFF. The CDR3 DNA follows: TGTGCCAGCCCATCCAGCCCAGGGGCGGATACCGGGGAGCTGTTTTTT.

The chain links TRBV27 to TRBJ2-2; 8 bases line up with TRBD2. In germline, CDR1 is MNHEY, CDR2 SMNVEV (reference sequence). The CDR3 is 13 amino acids. Unmatched junction bases numbered 0, after V lost 9 bases and J lost 0 bases. This CDR3 reads CASSGANTGELFF. The CDR3 DNA sequence: TGTGCCAGTAGCGGGGCGAACACCGGGGAGCTGTTTTTT.

This sequence joins TRBV29-1 and TRBJ1-2, with D maybe TRBD1 (5 bases). Germline V gene lookup returns CDR1 SQVTM and CDR2 ANQGSEA. V was trimmed by 4 bases and J by 7 bases, leaving 19 bases between them. This CDR3 comprises 14 residues. CDR3 sequence reads: CSVGGRTMLGGYTF. The CDR3 DNA reads as TGCAGCGTTGGAGGCAGGACAATGCTAGGTGGCTACACCTTC.

The chain is built from TRBV2 and TRBJ1-2; 9 bases agree with TRBD1. CDR1 is SNHLY and CDR2 is FYNNEI in the germline V gene. The CDR3 runs 12 residues. Trimming at V came to 10 bases and at J to 4 bases, leaving 4 bases not matched to a gene. This chain's CDR3 is CAIGTGSYGYTF. CDR3 DNA: TGTGCCATCGGGACAGGGAGCTATGGCTACACCTTC. The full variable domain, rest sourced from reference TRBV2 and TRBJ1-2, is EPEVTQTPSHQVTQMGQEVILRCVPISNHLYFYWYRQILGQKVEFLVSFYNNEISEKSEIFDDQFSVERPDGSNFTLKIRSTKLEDSAMYFCAIGTGSYGYTFGSGTRLTVV.

The chain couples TRBV11-2 to TRBJ2-1; 10 nucleotides agree with TRBD2. The CDR3 totals 17 residues. Trimming took 0 bases from V and 2 from J; bases not matched to a gene: 4. CDR1 and CDR2 (germline): SGHAT, FQNNGV. CDR3 sequence reads: CASSLETSGLPYNEQFF. The CDR3 DNA reads TGTGCCAGCAGCTTAGAGACTAGCGGGTTGCCCTACAATGAGCAGTTCTTC.

V usage is TRBV7-2 and J usage is TRBJ1-5; D perhaps matches TRBD1 (6 bases). The CDR3 has 15 amino acids. The ends were cut back, 1 base at V and 5 bases at J, with 12 bases in the middle. CDR1 is SGHTA and CDR2 is FQGNSA in the germline V gene. The CDR3 spells CASSLESGADQPQHF. The CDR3 coding sequence is TGTGCCAGCAGCTTAGAGTCAGGGGCAGATCAGCCCCAGCATTTT.

This clone was found once. The chain employs TRBV21-1 and TRBJ2-7; TRBD2 reflects the table's D call only, with no check against the DNA. TRBV21-1 corresponds to a pseudogene. CDR3 length: 15 amino acids. CDR3 nucleotide sequence: TGTGCCAGCAGCCATCAGCGGGAGATTATCTACGAGCAGTACTTC. It translates to CASSHQREIIYEQYF.

V usage is TRBV5-5 and J usage is TRBJ2-5, with a possible D match to TRBD1 (6 bases). Germline V gives CDR1 SGHKS, CDR2 YYEKEE (reference sequence). This CDR3 has 14 amino acids. V lost 0 bases and J 5 bases, leaving 11 bases between the germline ends. CDR3 in amino acids: CASSLATGKETQYF. CDR3 bases: TGTGCCAGCAGCTTGGCCACAGGGAAGGAGACCCAGTACTTC.

This chain connects TRBV7-2 to TRBJ2-2, with D unresolved. Germline lookup yields CDR1 SGHTA and CDR2 FQGNSA. Trimming removed 4 bases at V and 6 bases at J, with 12 bases between. The CDR3 is 14 residues long. CDR3 in amino acids: CASSSSPGPGELFF. In DNA form, the CDR3 reads TGTGCCAGCAGCTCCTCCCCAGGCCCCGGGGAGCTGTTTTTT.